The 4 T cell receptor beta chains below were found in one sample sequenced in a study of CD8 T cells in ankylosing spondylitis. MiXCR, applied by TCRdb to the 5' RACE reads, yields one record per CDR3 protein. The profile shows about 240,000 distinct CDR3 sequences, less than 10% of them singletons. Material for sequencing was blood, either unsorted or a sorted T cell fraction (not recorded which). The receptor set was obtained from a male donor with ankylosing spondylitis or in good health (not recorded which).

This clonotype has a count of ten or more. The chain combines TRBV6-2 or TRBV6-3 with TRBJ2-2; 7 bases are a match to TRBD2. The CDR3 loop spans 16 amino acids. V lost 2 bases, J lost 0 bases, and 3 bases stayed unmatched. Germline CDR1 and CDR2: MNHEY and SVGEGT. CDR3 nucleotide sequence: TGTGCCAGCAGTTACGGCGCGGGGGCGAACACCGGGGAGCTGTTTTTT. It codes for CASSYGAGANTGELFF.

This clonotype was picked up many times. The V gene is TRBV20-1, the J gene TRBJ1-5, with 9 bases lining up with TRBD1. This CDR3 comprises 12 residues. V shed 3 bases, J shed 9 bases, and the junction held 3 bases outside the gene matches. Germline values: CDR1 DFQATT, CDR2 SNEGSKA (reference sequence). CDR3 sequence: CSARDRGLPQHF. CDR3 nucleotides: TGCAGTGCTAGGGACAGGGGATTGCCCCAGCATTTT.

This clonotype was seen ten or more times. The chain links TRBV10-2 to TRBJ2-1, with D perhaps TRBD1 (5 bases). Germline V lookup: CDR1 WSHSY, CDR2 SAAADI. Trimming stripped 6 bases from V and 6 bases from J, with 12 bases between. The CDR3 extends over 13 amino acids. The CDR3 spells CASRGLDSNEQFF. CDR3 nucleotide sequence: TGCGCCAGCAGGGGATTAGACAGCAATGAGCAGTTCTTC.

This clonotype has at least ten counts. The chain links TRBV20-1 to TRBJ2-7, with D perhaps matching TRBD1 or TRBD2 (6 bases each). This CDR3 region has 15 residues. V shed 2 bases and J shed 8 bases, with 22 bases lying between them. The V gene's germline CDR1 is DFQATT and CDR2 SNEGSKA (reference sequence). This CDR3 reads CSARYSLGGRYQQYF. CDR3 DNA sequence: TGCAGTGCTAGATACTCATTGGGGGGCAGGTATCAGCAGTACTTC.